Listed below are T cell receptor beta chains from one sample, sequenced in a study of T cells in Graves' hyperthyroidism and ophthalmopathy. Via MiXCR, TCRdb re-called the multiplex PCR reads, giving one row per CDR3 protein. The data show approximately 640,000 distinct CDR3 sequences, with approximately 42% seen just once and about 7.7% held by the top ten. Material for sequencing was peripheral blood or thyroid tissue (not recorded which). The receptors here all came from an adult man with Graves' disease, either hyperthyroidism or ophthalmopathy (not recorded which). Each CDR3 is given with its conserved first and last residue. The D gene is left open where the match is weak. Clone size is not always given. Where it is, it says once, few, many or a class for expanded clones.

d_call,v_call,j_call,clone_size,cdr3_nt,cdr3_aa
NA,TRBV7-9,TRBJ1-2,NA,TGTGCCAGGAGCCCCGGGACTGACTATGGCTACACCTTC,CARSPGTDYGYTF
NA,TRBV20-1,TRBJ2-7,NA,TGCAGTGCTAGGGACGACTACGAGCAGTACTTC,CSARDDYEQYF
TRBD1,TRBV6-2/TRBV6-3,TRBJ1-4,few,TGTGCCAGCAGTTCTCGACAGGGGGCGGCTGAAAAACTGTTTTTT,CASSSRQGAAEKLFF
TRBD1,TRBV6-1,TRBJ2-7,NA,TGTGCCAGCAGTCCCTGGACAGGAAGCGAGCAGTACTTC,CASSPWTGSEQYF
TRBD1,TRBV24-1,TRBJ2-5,many,TGTGCCACCGAACAAACAGGGGCTCAAGAGACCCAGTACTTC,CATEQTGAQETQYF
NA,TRBV24-1,TRBJ2-7,NA,TGTGCCACCAGTCCAGGCGGCTACTTC,CATSPGGYF
TRBD1,TRBV10-3,TRBJ1-6,many,TGTGCCATCAGTGTGACAGGGGCGGATAATTCACCCCTCCACTTT,CAISVTGADNSPLHF
TRBD1,TRBV6-1,TRBJ1-1,NA,TGTGCCAGCAGTGAGCAAACGGGGATTGGACAGGGGAACACTGAAGCTTTCTTT,CASSEQTGIGQGNTEAFF
NA,TRBV2,TRBJ1-2,NA,TGTGCCAGCTCACCAAAGGGGGTAGACTATGGCTACACCTTC,CASSPKGVDYGYTF
TRBD2,TRBV7-7,TRBJ2-5,many,TGTGCTAGCAGCATGGGGGGGGAAGAGACCCAGTACTTC,CASSMGGEETQYF
NA,TRBV2,TRBJ1-2,once,TGTGCCAGCAGTGAACGGGACCGCCCCTATGGCTACACCTTC,CASSERDRPYGYTF
NA,TRBV19,TRBJ1-5,NA,TGTGCCAGTAGTATTGTCGGCTATAGCAATCAGCCCCAGCATTTT,CASSIVGYSNQPQHF
NA,TRBV6-1,TRBJ1-2,NA,TGTGCCAGCAGTGAAGTTGGGATAGTTGGCTACACCTTC,CASSEVGIVGYTF
NA,TRBV6-1,TRBJ1-4,NA,TGTGCCAGCAGGATAGGATCAACTAATGAAAAACTGTTTTTT,CASRIGSTNEKLFF
NA,TRBV29-1,TRBJ2-5,NA,TGCAGCGCAACCACCGCCGAGACCCAGTACTTC,CSATTAETQYF
TRBD2,TRBV20-1,TRBJ2-7,once,TGCAGTGCTAGGGCTACTAGCGGGATCGAGCAGTACTTC,CSARATSGIEQYF
NA,TRBV15,TRBJ1-5,NA,TGTGCCACCAGCAGAGACCAGCATTTT,CATSRDQHF
TRBD1,TRBV15,TRBJ1-2,many,TGTGCCACCAGCAGGGACAGGGCCGTAAACTATGGCTACACCTTC,CATSRDRAVNYGYTF
TRBD1,TRBV2,TRBJ1-4,few,TGTGCCAGCAGTTACCTGGGACAGGGCCCTGAAAAACTGTTTTTT,CASSYLGQGPEKLFF
NA,TRBV7-9,TRBJ2-5,few,TGTGCCAGCAGCCAAGTCGGGGTCCAGGGGGGTGGGACCCAGTACTTC,CASSQVGVQGGGTQYF
NA,TRBV10-3,TRBJ1-2,NA,TGTGCCATCAGGCCCGAGGGGAATAACTATGGCTACACCTTC,CAIRPEGNNYGYTF
NA,TRBV15,TRBJ2-7,many,TGTGCCACCAGTAACACAGGGTATTTGGACGAGCAGTACTTC,CATSNTGYLDEQYF
TRBD1,TRBV9,TRBJ2-7,NA,TGTGCCAGCAGCGTTTCCGGGACAGGGTCCTACGAGCAGTACTTC,CASSVSGTGSYEQYF
NA,TRBV12-3/TRBV12-4,TRBJ1-1,few,TGTGCCAGCAGTTTTCCCCCCAAACTAAGTGAAGCTTTCTTT,CASSFPPKLSEAFF
NA,TRBV29-1,TRBJ2-5,NA,TGCAGTGCTGAGGTGCCTAGGCGGGCGTACCAAGAGACCCAGTACTTC,CSAEVPRRAYQETQYF
NA,TRBV24-1,TRBJ1-5,many,TGTGCCACCAGTGTGAGCGGATTCAATCAGCCCCAGCATTTT,CATSVSGFNQPQHF
NA,TRBV7-8,TRBJ2-2,NA,TGTGCCAGCAGACTCACCGAGGGGACCGGGGAGCTGTTTTTT,CASRLTEGTGELFF
TRBD2,TRBV29-1,TRBJ2-5,NA,TGCAGCACCCGGTGGGGGGGAGGCCAAGAGACCCAGTACTTC,CSTRWGGGQETQYF
NA,TRBV3-1,TRBJ2-7,NA,TGTGCCAGCAGCCAAGATAAGGCAGGGAACTACGAGCAGTACTTC,CASSQDKAGNYEQYF
NA,TRBV19,TRBJ1-1,NA,TGTGCCAGTAGTAACAGGGCGGGGGTTAACACTGAAGCTTTCTTT,CASSNRAGVNTEAFF
NA,TRBV7-9,TRBJ1-2,NA,TGTGCCAGCAGCTTAGAAGGGCCCTCCTCTAACTATGGCTACACCTTC,CASSLEGPSSNYGYTF
NA,TRBV7-9,TRBJ2-7,few,TGTGCCAGCAGCTTAGGGCAGCCCCGAAGCTCCTACGAGCAGTACTTC,CASSLGQPRSSYEQYF
NA,TRBV7-9,TRBJ1-1,many,TGTGCCAGCAGTAGGAAACCAAACACTGAAGCTTTCTTT,CASSRKPNTEAFF
NA,TRBV5-1,TRBJ2-7,few,TGCGCCAGCAGCTTGACAGGGCTCTACGAGCAGTACTTC,CASSLTGLYEQYF
NA,TRBV20-1,TRBJ2-7,NA,TGCAGTGCTAGACTTCGAACCTACGAGCAGTACTTC,CSARLRTYEQYF
NA,TRBV10-3,TRBJ1-3,many,TGTGCCATCAGTGCAGGACGCGACTCTGGAAACACCATATATTTT,CAISAGRDSGNTIYF
NA,TRBV20-1,TRBJ1-3,NA,TGCAGTGCTAGATCGGACGTTGTCTCTGGAAACACCATATATTTT,CSARSDVVSGNTIYF
NA,TRBV12-3/TRBV12-4,TRBJ1-1,NA,TGTGCCAGCAGAGTGAGTTTAGGTAATGAAGCTTTCTTT,CASRVSLGNEAFF
NA,TRBV5-1,TRBJ1-1,few,TGCGCCAGCAGCTCGGATCCGGGAAACATGAACACTGAAGCTTTCTTT,CASSSDPGNMNTEAFF
NA,TRBV7-9,TRBJ1-2,many,TGTGCCAGCAGCTTAGTCAGACCCTATGGCTACACCTTC,CASSLVRPYGYTF
NA,TRBV7-2,TRBJ1-5,NA,TGTGCCAGCAGCTTAGCGCTCTCAAGATTTGGCAATCAGCCCCAGCATTTT,CASSLALSRFGNQPQHF
TRBD1,TRBV20-1,TRBJ1-1,NA,TGCAGTGCTAGACGGACAGGAAGGAACACTGAAGCTTTCTTT,CSARRTGRNTEAFF